What follows are 15 T cell receptor beta chains derived from one specimen sequenced in a study of regulatory T cells in long-lasting Graves disease (dated by TCRdb to the early 2020s). TCRdb applied fastp at Q25 and MiXCR to the public reads, then kept only in-frame beta chains. Every entry covers one CDR3 protein and lists the most common genes and DNA from its rows. In all, the sample holds about 840 distinct CDR3 sequences, and around 84% of those were seen once. The ten top clones hold around 10% of the sample. For both TCR sequencing and RNA sequencing, RNA was extracted from PBMCs using TRIzol. The specimen comprised peripheral blood mononuclear cells (PBMCs), sampled with antithyroid drug treatment, in newly diagnosed or persistent Graves disease (not recorded which). The receptor set was obtained from a man aged 18 to 35 with Graves disease. Donor details come from another sample of the same person, matched by shared clones.

The DNA for the CDR3 is TGTGCCAGCTCACCTATTCAGGGGGGCACTGAAGCTTTCTTT. It translates to CASSPIQGGTEAFF. This chain links TRBV18 with TRBJ1-1, with 7 bases aligning to TRBD1. This CDR3 region has 14 residues. Germline CDR1 KGHSH, CDR2 LQKENI. The trim removed 3 bases at V and 4 bases at J, leaving 5 bases unmatched.

The chain employs TRBV3-1 and TRBJ2-5, with D hard to call. There are 12 residues in the CDR3. Trimming left V 4 bases short and J 5 bases short, with 8 bases between. Germline V gives CDR1 LGHDT, CDR2 YNNKEL (reference sequence). The CDR3 nucleotides read TGTGCCAGCAGCCCTTCCCGGGAGACCCAGTACTTC. This codes for CASSPSRETQYF.

This chain joins TRBV10-3 and TRBJ2-7; 10 nucleotides agree with TRBD2. The length of the CDR3 is 14 residues. The junction had 5 bases not matched to a gene; V was cut back by 7 bases and J by 2 bases. CDR1 is ENHRY and CDR2 is SYGVKD in the germline V gene. The DNA of the CDR3 is TGTGCCATCAAAGGGACTAGCGCTACCTACGAGCAGTACTTC. Translating gives CAIKGTSATYEQYF.

The rearrangement uses TRBV20-1 and TRBJ2-4; either TRBD1 or TRBD2 may fit D (5 bases each). Germline loops: CDR1 DFQATT, CDR2 SNEGSKA (reference sequence). The V end was cut by 5 bases, the J end by 0 bases, with 11 bases between. This CDR3 is 14 amino acids long. The CDR3 nucleotides are TGCAGTGCTGACCGGGACCTAGCCAAAAACATTCAGTACTTC. This sequence encodes CSADRDLAKNIQYF.

This chain connects TRBV19 to TRBJ2-5, with TRBD1 as a possible D gene (5 bases). This CDR3 comprises 12 residues. The V end lost 6 bases, the J end lost 5 bases, and 10 bases lay between the germline ends. CDR1 and CDR2 (germline): LNHDA, SQIVND (reference sequence). CDR3 sequence reads: CASRQVGETQYF. The CDR3 region has the DNA TGTGCCAGTAGACAGGTCGGGGAGACCCAGTACTTC. Looking up the rest from reference TRBV19 and TRBJ2-5 gives the full variable domain: DGGITQSPKYLFRKEGQNVTLSCEQNLNHDAMYWYRQDPGQGLRLIYYSQIVNDFQKGDIAEGYSVSREKKESFPLTVTSAQKNPTAFYLCASRQVGETQYFGPGTRLLVL.

A single count supports this clonotype. This rearrangement joins TRBV7-3 to TRBJ1-2; D perhaps matches TRBD1 (6 bases). This CDR3 has 13 residues. V was pared by 1 base and J by 4 bases, with 7 bases between. Germline V lookup: CDR1 SGHTA, CDR2 FQGTGA. Here the CDR3 reads CASSLKQGYGYTF. In DNA, the CDR3 is TGTGCCAGCAGCTTAAAACAGGGCTATGGCTACACCTTC.

The V call is TRBV5-1, the J call TRBJ2-7, with TRBD2 identical over 13 bases. J lost 4 bases, V lost 4 bases, and 8 bases had no gene match. This CDR3 has 16 amino acids. Per the germline V gene, CDR1 is SGHRS and CDR2 is YFSETQ. As DNA, the CDR3 is TGCGCCAGCAGCGGCCGGACTAGCGGGAGTACGTACGAGCAGTACTTC. This encodes CASSGRTSGSTYEQYF. Complete variable domain (other parts from reference TRBV5-1 and TRBJ2-7): KAGVTQTPRYLIKTRGQQVTLSCSPISGHRSVSWYQQTPGQGLQFLFEYFSETQRNKGNFPGRFSGRQFSNSRSEMNVSTLELGDSALYLCASSGRTSGSTYEQYFGPGTRLTVT.

This clonotype was seen only once. The V gene is TRBV12-3 or TRBV12-4, the J gene TRBJ2-3; possibly TRBD1 for D (5 bases). The germline V and J ends were trimmed by 8 bases and 1 base, with 16 bases remaining between them. This CDR3 has 15 amino acids. The chain's CDR3 is CASGTWGVRTDTQYF. CDR3 nucleotides: TGTGCCAGCGGAACTTGGGGCGTTCGCACAGATACGCAGTATTTT.

This clonotype was detected only once. The CDR3 reads CASSQDGFWGSYEQYF. CDR3 DNA sequence: TGTGCCAGCAGCCAAGATGGCTTCTGGGGTTCCTACGAGCAGTACTTC. The chain carries TRBV3-1 and TRBJ2-7; D is uncertain. This CDR3 is built from 16 residues. Trimming took off 0 bases at V and 1 base at J, with 13 bases between the two ends. From germline, CDR1 is LGHDT and CDR2 YNNKEL (reference sequence).

This chain connects TRBV18 to TRBJ2-7; D uncertain. Trimming left V 0 bases short and J 3 bases short, with 12 bases between. This CDR3 has 15 residues. The germline CDR1 and CDR2 sequences are KGHSH and LQKENI. The CDR3 nucleotides are TGTGCCAGCTCACCACCTCCTGGGTTTCGCTACGAGCAGTACTTC. Protein sequence: CASSPPPGFRYEQYF.

V gene TRBV12-3 or TRBV12-4 combines with J gene TRBJ2-1; D is unclear. The CDR3 covers 14 residues. The V and J ends lost 6 bases and 4 bases respectively, with 13 bases between them. The CDR3 nucleotides are TGTGCCAGCAGCATCCTCGGACGGTACAATGAGCAGTTCTTC. The encoded protein is CASSILGRYNEQFF.

The CDR3 region has the DNA TGCACCAGCAGGGAGACTAGTAGAGATGAGCAGTTCTTC. It translates to CTSRETSRDEQFF. The chain is built from TRBV1 and TRBJ2-1; TRBD2 is taken as the D call from the table, unchecked against the DNA. TRBV1 is labeled a pseudogene. This CDR3 spans 13 amino acids.

The V and J genes are TRBV27 and TRBJ2-7, with 8 nucleotides matching TRBD2. The germline V gene encodes CDR1 MNHEY and CDR2 SMNVEV (reference sequence). The CDR3 spans 14 residues. V was clipped by 4 bases and J by 2 bases; unmatched bases: 4. CDR3 sequence reads: CASSWVAGTYEQYF. DNA of the CDR3: TGTGCCAGCAGTTGGGTAGCGGGAACCTACGAGCAGTACTTC.

This chain joins TRBV25-1 and TRBJ1-2; the D gene is possibly TRBD1 (5 bases). V gave up 4 bases and J gave up 5 bases, with 11 bases separating them. The CDR3 loop spans 13 amino acids. In germline, CDR1 is MGHDK, CDR2 SYGVNS. The CDR3 reads CASSVGGEYGYTF. In DNA, the CDR3 is TGTGCCAGCAGTGTGGGGGGAGAGTATGGCTACACCTTC.

The chain recombines TRBV12-3 or TRBV12-4 with TRBJ1-1; tentative D call: TRBD1 (6 bases). V was trimmed by 5 bases and J by 4 bases, leaving 11 bases between them. The CDR3 length is 13 residues. For the CDR3, the DNA is TGTGCCAGCAGTCCGGGGGCGGTCACTGAAGCTTTCTTT. It encodes CASSPGAVTEAFF.